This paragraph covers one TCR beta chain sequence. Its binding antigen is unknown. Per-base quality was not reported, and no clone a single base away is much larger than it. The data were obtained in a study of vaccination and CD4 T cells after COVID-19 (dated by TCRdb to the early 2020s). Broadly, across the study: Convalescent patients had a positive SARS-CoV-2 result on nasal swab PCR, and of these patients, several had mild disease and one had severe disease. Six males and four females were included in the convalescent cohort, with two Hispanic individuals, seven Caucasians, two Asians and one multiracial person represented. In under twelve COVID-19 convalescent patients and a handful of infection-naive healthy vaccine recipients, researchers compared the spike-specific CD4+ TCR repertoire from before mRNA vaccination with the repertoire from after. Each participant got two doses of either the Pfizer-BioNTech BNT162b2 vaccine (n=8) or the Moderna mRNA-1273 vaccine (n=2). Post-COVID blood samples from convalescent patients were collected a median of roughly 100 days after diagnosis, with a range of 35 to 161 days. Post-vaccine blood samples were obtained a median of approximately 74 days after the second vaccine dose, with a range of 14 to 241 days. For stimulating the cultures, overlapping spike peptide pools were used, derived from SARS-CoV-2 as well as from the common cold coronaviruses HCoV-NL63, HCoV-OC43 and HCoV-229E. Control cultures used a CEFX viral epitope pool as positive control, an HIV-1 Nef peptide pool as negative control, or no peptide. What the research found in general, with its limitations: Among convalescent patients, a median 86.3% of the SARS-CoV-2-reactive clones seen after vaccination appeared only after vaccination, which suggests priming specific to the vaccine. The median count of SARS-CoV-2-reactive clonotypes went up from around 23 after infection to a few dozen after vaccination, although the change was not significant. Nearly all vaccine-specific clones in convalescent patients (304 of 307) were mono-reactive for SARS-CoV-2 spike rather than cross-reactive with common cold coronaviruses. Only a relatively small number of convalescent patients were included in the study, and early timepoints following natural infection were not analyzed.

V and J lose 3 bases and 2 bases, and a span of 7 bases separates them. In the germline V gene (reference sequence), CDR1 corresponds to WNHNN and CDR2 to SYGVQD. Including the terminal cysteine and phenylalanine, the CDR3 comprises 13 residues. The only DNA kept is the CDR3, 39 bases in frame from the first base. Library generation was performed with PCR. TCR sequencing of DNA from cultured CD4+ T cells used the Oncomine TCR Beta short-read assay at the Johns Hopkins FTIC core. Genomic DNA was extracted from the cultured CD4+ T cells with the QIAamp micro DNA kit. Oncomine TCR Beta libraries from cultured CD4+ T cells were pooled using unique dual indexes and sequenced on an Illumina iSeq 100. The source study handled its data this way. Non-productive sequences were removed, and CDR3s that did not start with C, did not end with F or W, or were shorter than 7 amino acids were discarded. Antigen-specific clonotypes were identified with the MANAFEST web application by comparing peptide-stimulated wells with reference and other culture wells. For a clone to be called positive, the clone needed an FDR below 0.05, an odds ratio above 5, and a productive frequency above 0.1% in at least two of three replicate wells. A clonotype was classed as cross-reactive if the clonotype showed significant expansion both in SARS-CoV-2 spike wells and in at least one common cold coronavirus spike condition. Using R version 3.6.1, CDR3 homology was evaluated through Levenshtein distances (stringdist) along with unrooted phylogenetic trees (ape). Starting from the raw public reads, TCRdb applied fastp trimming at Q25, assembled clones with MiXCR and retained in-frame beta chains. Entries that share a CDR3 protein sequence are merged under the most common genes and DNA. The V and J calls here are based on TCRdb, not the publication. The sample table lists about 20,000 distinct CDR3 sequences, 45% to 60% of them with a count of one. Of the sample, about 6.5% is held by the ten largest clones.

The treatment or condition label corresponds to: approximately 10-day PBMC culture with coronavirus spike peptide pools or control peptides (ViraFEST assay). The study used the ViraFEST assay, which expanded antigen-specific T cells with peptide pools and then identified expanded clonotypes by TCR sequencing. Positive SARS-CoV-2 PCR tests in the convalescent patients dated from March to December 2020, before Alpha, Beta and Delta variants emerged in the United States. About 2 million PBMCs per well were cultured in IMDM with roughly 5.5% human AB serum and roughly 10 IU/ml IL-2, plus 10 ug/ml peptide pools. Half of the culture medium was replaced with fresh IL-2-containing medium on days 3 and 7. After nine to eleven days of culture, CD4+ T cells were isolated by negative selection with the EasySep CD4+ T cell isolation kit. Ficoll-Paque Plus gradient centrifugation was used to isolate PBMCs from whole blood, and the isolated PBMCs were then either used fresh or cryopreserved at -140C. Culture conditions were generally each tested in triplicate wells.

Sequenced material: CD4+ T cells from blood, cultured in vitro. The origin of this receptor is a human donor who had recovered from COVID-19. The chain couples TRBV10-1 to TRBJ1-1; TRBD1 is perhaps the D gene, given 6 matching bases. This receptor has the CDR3 CASSDRGNTEAFF. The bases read TGCGCCAGCAGTGACAGGGGTAACACTGAAGCTTTCTTT.